The present T cell receptor beta chain was sequenced within a study of blood T cell repertoires in COVID-19. V was pared by 6 bases and J by 5 bases, with 10 bases of the junction left unmatched. In germline, CDR1 is LGHDT, CDR2 YNNKEL (reference sequence). This CDR3 spans 16 amino acids. Some clones are missing from TCRdb's copy, which holds only in-frame ones; the method was immunoSEQ multiplex PCR. Among some 89,000 clones listed, roughly 82% were seen once. The sequence was obtained from a woman of 80 years or more with acute or convalescent COVID-19. This sequence joins TRBV3-1 (or the pseudogene TRBV3-2) and TRBJ2-5; 12 positions agree with TRBD2. Sequencing was done on a sample of peripheral blood. The DNA of the CDR3 is TGTGCCAGCAGGTCCGATCTAGCGGGGGGGCCGGAGACCCAGTACTTC. This gives the protein CASRSDLAGGPETQYF.